The clone carrying this T cell receptor beta chain appeared a single time. The immunoSEQ assay was v3.0, run at survey level. Generated by immunoSEQ multiplex PCR, the TCRdb table keeps only in-frame clones and is missing some. Of tens of thousands of clones in the sample, approximately 85% were seen once. The data originate from a study of long-term antiretroviral therapy in people with HIV. The V gene end was trimmed by 2 bases and the J gene end by 8 bases; junction bases not matched to a gene: 9. This CDR3 region has 15 residues. The germline V gene has CDR1 SGHRS and CDR2 YFSETQ. This chain uses TRBV5-1 with TRBJ2-1; 8 bases agree with TRBD2. The sequencing here drew on unsorted PBMCs, taken 3.1 years after starting antiretroviral therapy. The sequence was obtained from a woman in her fifties or sixties with HIV. The CDR3 sequence is CASSFRGGLADEQFF. In nucleotides, the CDR3 is TGCGCCAGCAGCTTCCGGGGGGGCCTTGCCGATGAGCAGTTCTTC. Full variable domain (remainder filled in from reference TRBV5-1 and TRBJ2-1): KAGVTQTPRYLIKTRGQQVTLSCSPISGHRSVSWYQQTPGQGLQFLFEYFSETQRNKGNFPGRFSGRQFSNSRSEMNVSTLELGDSALYLCASSFRGGLADEQFFGPGTRLTVL.